The 25 T cell receptor beta chains below come from one sample, sequenced in a study of siplizumab effects on memory and regulatory T cells (dated by TCRdb to between 2018 and 2021). Libraries were prepared through the immunoSEQ multiplex PCR assay. TCRdb stores this immuneACCESS table with in-frame sequences only. Part of the clones is absent; in the studies checked, under half of the shortfall reflects unresolved V genes, and no reason is known for the rest. Present in this sample are 90,000 to 130,000 clones, roughly 90% of which were seen just once. Together, the top ten hold 1% to 1.5% of the sample. Sequencing was carried out using CD4+ T cells sorted from blood. These receptors all stem from a human donor in good health.

This chain uses TRBV6-1 with TRBJ1-2, with D maybe TRBD1 (6 bases). The CDR3 totals 15 residues. Deletions cut 6 bases from V and 5 bases from J, with 19 bases between. Germline CDR1 is MNHNS and CDR2 is SASEGT. The CDR3 DNA is TGTGCCAGCAGCGAGCGGGGGAGGGGGACATATGGCTACACCTTC. Its protein is CASSERGRGTYGYTF.

V gene TRBV7-2 combines with J gene TRBJ2-1; unclear D gene. The CDR3 totals 15 residues. In germline, CDR1 is SGHTA, CDR2 FQGNSA. Trimming removed 5 bases from V and 5 bases from J, with 16 bases in between. The CDR3 region is CASSPRRTPHNEQFF. CDR3 sequence (DNA): TGTGCCAGCAGCCCACGCCGAACTCCCCACAATGAGCAGTTCTTC.

This clone has a single count. The chain links TRBV11-2 to TRBJ1-6; perhaps TRBD1 as D (6 bases). Germline loops: CDR1 SGHAT, CDR2 FQNNGV. V was cut by 9 bases and J by 0 bases, with 9 bases left in between. The CDR3 length is 14 residues. CDR3 nucleotide sequence: TGTGCCAGTACAGGGTTCTCCTATAATTCACCCCTCCACTTT. Amino acids: CASTGFSYNSPLHF. The complete variable domain, with remaining parts taken from reference TRBV11-2 and TRBJ1-6, reads EAGVAQSPRYKIIEKRQSVAFWCNPISGHATLYWYQQILGQGPKLLIQFQNNGVVDDSQLPKDRFSAERLKGVDSTLKIQPAKLEDSAVYLCASTGFSYNSPLHFGNGTRLTVT.

The V gene is TRBV5-1, the J gene TRBJ1-5; D remains ambiguous. Trimming cost V 1 base and J 7 bases, with 15 bases left between them. Germline-derived CDR1 and CDR2 are SGHRS and YFSETQ. There are 15 residues in the CDR3. The CDR3 spells CASSLREGRDQPQHF. The CDR3 DNA reads TGCGCCAGCAGCTTGCGTGAAGGGAGAGACCAGCCCCAGCATTTT.

The chain carries TRBV7-2 and TRBJ1-6, with D uncertain. The V gene lost 1 base and the J gene lost 4 bases, with 8 bases spanning the gap. CDR1 SGHTA and CDR2 FQGNSA come from the germline V gene. CDR3 length equals 15 residues. CDR3 amino acids: CASSLGEGYNSPLHF. CDR3 coding DNA: TGTGCCAGCAGCTTAGGTGAAGGGTATAATTCACCCCTCCACTTT. Drawing the rest from reference TRBV7-2 and TRBJ1-6, the complete variable domain is GAGVSQSPSNKVTEKGKDVELRCDPISGHTALYWYRQSLGQGLEFLIYFQGNSAPDKSGLPSDRFSAERTGGSVSTLTIQRTQQEDSAVYLCASSLGEGYNSPLHFGNGTRLTVT.

The gene calls are TRBV25-1 and TRBJ2-1, with 7 bases matching TRBD1. This CDR3 spans 15 amino acids. The V and J ends lost 1 base and 1 base, in that order; junction bases with no gene match: 1. The V gene's germline CDR1 is MGHDK and CDR2 SYGVNS. The CDR3 DNA follows: TGTGCCAGCAGTGAATCAGGGGGATCCTACAATGAGCAGTTCTTC. This sequence encodes CASSESGGSYNEQFF.

CDR3 in DNA: TGTGCCAGCAGTCTTACTCCCGACGTTTATGGCTACACCTTC. It is translated as CASSLTPDVYGYTF. The chain combines TRBV6-5 with TRBJ1-2; no clear D gene. Germline-derived CDR1 and CDR2 are MNHEY and SVGAGI. The CDR3 totals 14 residues. V gave up 5 bases and J gave up 5 bases, with 15 bases separating them.

This rearrangement joins TRBV19 to TRBJ2-3; D is uncertain. Trimming took 3 bases from V and 4 from J, leaving 11 bases between them. This CDR3 contains 14 residues. The germline gives CDR1 LNHDA, CDR2 SQIVND (reference sequence). CDR3 in amino acids: CASSIGHKADTQYF. CDR3 in DNA: TGTGCCAGTAGTATTGGGCACAAGGCAGATACGCAGTATTTT.

The chain employs TRBV21-1 and TRBJ1-2; TRBD1, the table's D call, was not compared with the DNA. TRBV21-1 is flagged as a pseudogene. There are 14 residues in the CDR3. Written as DNA, the CDR3 is TGTGCCAGCCTACAGGGTCTTTGTAACTATGGCTACACCTTC. This codes for CASLQGLCNYGYTF.

The V call is TRBV5-4, the J call TRBJ2-5, with D perhaps matching TRBD2 (5 bases). The CDR3 is 14 amino acids. CDR1 is SGHNT, CDR2 YYREEE, per germline (reference sequence). Between the trimmed V and J ends, which lost 4 bases and 4 bases, there was a span of 14 bases. CDR3 region: CASSLDYPRETQYF. DNA for the CDR3: TGTGCCAGCAGCCTTGACTACCCTCGAGAGACCCAGTACTTC.

This chain connects TRBV5-4 to TRBJ1-1, with D possibly matching TRBD1 (5 bases). The CDR3 is 15 amino acids. V was pared by 0 bases and J by 0 bases, with 9 bases between. Germline V gene data show CDR1 as SGHNT and CDR2 as YYREEE (reference sequence). DNA for the CDR3: TGTGCCAGCAGCTTGGGTCTAGGGGTGAACACTGAAGCTTTCTTT. Protein product: CASSLGLGVNTEAFF.

Of note for this clone: Other DNA sequences in the same sample also yield this CDR3. The chain has TRBV6-1 and TRBJ1-6, with 8 bases aligning to TRBD1. V lost 2 bases and J lost 7; bases outside the gene matches: 1. The CDR3 is 14 residues long. Germline CDR1 and CDR2: MNHNS and SASEGT. The CDR3 sequence: CASSERTGNSPLHF. For the CDR3, the DNA is TGTGCCAGCAGTGAACGGACAGGGAATTCACCCCTCCACTTT.

This clone was recorded only once. This chain connects TRBV9 to TRBJ1-5; D may be TRBD1 (5 bases). The germline V gene encodes CDR1 SGDLS and CDR2 YYNGEE. V was trimmed by 3 bases and J by 10 bases, leaving 17 bases between them. This CDR3 region has 14 residues. CDR3 loop: CASSATGTNRPQHF. CDR3 nucleotide sequence: TGTGCCAGCAGCGCTACAGGTACTAATCGACCCCAGCATTTT.

The gene calls are TRBV5-8 and TRBJ2-7, with 10 bases aligning to TRBD1. CDR1 is SGHTS and CDR2 is YDEGEE in the germline V gene. With 4 bases clipped from V and 5 bases from J, the junction kept 9 bases outside the gene matches. This CDR3 spans 15 amino acids. The DNA of the CDR3 is TGTGCCAGCAGCCCCCGGGACAGGGGAGGCCACGAGCAGTACTTC. This translates into CASSPRDRGGHEQYF.

The chain employs TRBV5-1 and TRBJ2-6, with TRBD1 as a possible D gene (5 bases). Germline V gives CDR1 SGHRS, CDR2 YFSETQ. With 7 bases removed from V and 1 base from J, the gap between germline ends came to 6 bases. CDR3 length: 13 residues. CDR3 nucleotides: TGCGCCAGCCAGGGATCTGGGGCCAACGTCCTGACTTTC. The encoded protein is CASQGSGANVLTF.

This chain connects TRBV4-1 to TRBJ1-2; D gene uncertain. The germline gives CDR1 MGHRA, CDR2 YSYEKL. CDR3 size: 12 residues. Trimming pared 1 base from V and 7 bases from J, leaving 7 bases between. CDR3 sequence reads: CASSQGVGGYTF. Written as DNA, the CDR3 is TGCGCCAGCAGCCAAGGAGTTGGTGGCTACACCTTC.

As regards this clone: This CDR3 is also generated by other DNA sequences in the sample. The chain links TRBV5-1 to TRBJ1-2; TRBD1 matches at 7 bases. The CDR3 is 13 amino acids. Germline V lookup: CDR1 SGHRS, CDR2 YFSETQ. V trimming: 4 bases; J trimming: 3 bases; junction bases outside the gene matches: 3. CDR3 nucleotide sequence: TGCGCCAGCAGCCGAGGGACAGACTATGGCTACACCTTC. It is translated as CASSRGTDYGYTF.

This clone has a single count. The rearrangement uses TRBV27 and TRBJ2-1; 11 bases are a match to TRBD2. Germline values: CDR1 MNHEY, CDR2 SMNVEV (reference sequence). CDR3 length: 16 residues. The junction had 5 bases not matched to a gene; V was cut back by 2 bases and J by 5 bases. CDR3 sequence: CASSLRTSGRHNEQFF. CDR3 DNA sequence: TGTGCCAGCAGTTTAAGAACTAGCGGGAGACACAATGAGCAGTTCTTC.

V and J are TRBV6-5 and TRBJ1-1, with D tentatively TRBD1 (6 bases). CDR3 length: 15 residues. The V and J ends lost 2 bases and 10 bases respectively, with 20 bases between them. Germline CDR1 MNHEY, CDR2 SVGAGI. The CDR3 coding sequence is TGTGCCAGCAGTTACCACTCCTCACAGGGCCCTCGAGCTTTCTTT. Encoded protein: CASSYHSSQGPRAFF.

The rearrangement links TRBV11-2 to TRBJ1-4, with 7 nucleotides matching TRBD1. The CDR3 has 14 amino acids. The J segment lost 8 bases and the V segment lost 4 bases, leaving 7 bases of the junction unmatched. The V gene's germline CDR1 is SGHAT and CDR2 FQNNGV. The CDR3 bases are TGTGCCAGCAGCTCGATACAGGGGAACGAAAAACTGTTTTTT. It specifies CASSSIQGNEKLFF. The full variable domain, in which reference TRBV11-2 and TRBJ1-4 provide the parts outside the CDR3, is EAGVAQSPRYKIIEKRQSVAFWCNPISGHATLYWYQQILGQGPKLLIQFQNNGVVDDSQLPKDRFSAERLKGVDSTLKIQPAKLEDSAVYLCASSSIQGNEKLFFGSGTQLSVL.

This clone has only one observation. This chain connects TRBV4-1 to TRBJ1-1; D is uncertain. CDR3 size: 18 residues. Per germline, CDR1 MGHRA and CDR2 YSYEKL. V dropped 1 base and J dropped 1 base, with 19 bases sitting between them. The DNA for the CDR3 is TGCGCCAGCAGCCAAGTTCGGGGTAGAGGGTGGGGGAACACTGAAGCTTTCTTT. Translation: CASSQVRGRGWGNTEAFF.

The genes are TRBV6-5 and TRBJ1-1; D gene uncertain. Germline CDR1 reads MNHEY; CDR2 reads SVGAGI. The CDR3 has 13 residues. With 1 base removed from V and 1 base from J, the gap between germline ends came to 4 bases. CDR3 nucleotides: TGTGCCAGCAGTTACTATTGGAACACTGAAGCTTTCTTT. Translation gives CASSYYWNTEAFF.

V usage is TRBV6-5 and J usage is TRBJ1-5; D unclear. Germline V gene sequence: CDR1 MNHEY, CDR2 SVGAGI. V was shortened by 6 bases and J by 3 bases, with 12 bases between the two germline ends. The CDR3 runs to 14 residues. The CDR3 region is CASSPGRTNQPQHF. As DNA, the CDR3 is TGTGCCAGCAGCCCCGGACGGACCAATCAGCCCCAGCATTTT.

This clone was observed once. The J gene is TRBJ1-2, the V gene TRBV7-3; the D gene is possibly TRBD1 (6 bases). CDR1 and CDR2 from the germline V gene are SGHTA and FQGTGA. Trimming cost V 5 bases and J 2 bases, with 9 bases left between them. CDR3 size: 13 residues. In DNA form, the CDR3 reads TGTGCCAGCAGCACCACAGGGAACTATGGCTACACCTTC. Translating it yields CASSTTGNYGYTF.

The chain is built from TRBV19 and TRBJ2-2; 8 bases line up with TRBD2. The junction had 11 bases not matched to a gene; V was cut back by 4 bases and J by 4 bases. Germline V gives CDR1 LNHDA, CDR2 SQIVND (reference sequence). The CDR3 runs to 17 residues. The CDR3 loop reads CASSTPSGRAVTGELFF. DNA for the CDR3: TGTGCCAGTAGTACCCCGTCCGGGAGGGCCGTCACCGGGGAGCTGTTTTTT.